The 23 T cell receptor beta chains reported below all come from one sample, sequenced in a study of T cell clusters in autoimmune cytopenias. TRB rearrangements were amplified by touch-down multiplex PCR with mixed TRB-A/B primers. TCRdb reprocessed the multiplex PCR reads, keeping one entry per CDR3 protein, no DNA. Here the sample table reports thousands of distinct CDR3 sequences. TRB amplification used 250 ng of peripheral blood genomic DNA. This sample also belongs to another study, concerning T cell repertoires in aging, cancer and after chemotherapy.

Input material: peripheral blood. The receptors were sampled from a human donor in good health.

This rearrangement joins TRBV19 to TRBJ2-2; TCRdb's D gene call, TRBD1, goes unchecked for lack of DNA. The CDR3 is 14 residues long. CDR1 and CDR2 (germline): LNHDA, SQIVND (reference sequence). CDR3 protein: CASSNRDRGGELFF.

The V and J genes are TRBV6-1 and TRBJ2-7; TCRdb reports TRBD1, a call that lacks DNA to check it against. The germline V gene encodes CDR1 MNHNS and CDR2 SASEGT. The CDR3 contains 15 residues. CDR3 amino acids: CASSGGGQGTYEQYF.

This rearrangement joins TRBV7-9 to TRBJ2-5; TCRdb's D call of TRBD1 is untestable without DNA. Germline loops: CDR1 SEHNR, CDR2 FQNEAQ (reference sequence). The CDR3 extends over 15 amino acids. The CDR3 sequence: CASSPTGGGQETQYF.

J is TRBJ1-1 and V is TRBV19; absent DNA, TCRdb's TRBD1 call cannot be checked. The CDR3 loop spans 14 amino acids. Germline lookup yields CDR1 LNHDA and CDR2 SQIVND (reference sequence). The CDR3 sequence: CASSSQGLNTEAFF.

CDR3 region: CASSEGEGTGQFF. The chain links TRBV6-4 to TRBJ2-1; absent DNA, TCRdb's TRBD1 call cannot be checked. Germline CDR1 MRHNA, CDR2 SNTAGT. The CDR3 is made up of 13 amino acids.

J is TRBJ1-2 and V is TRBV15; TCRdb returns TRBD1, unconfirmable since there is no DNA. The germline gives CDR1 LNHNV, CDR2 YYDKDF (reference sequence). CDR3 length: 16 residues. The CDR3 region is CATSRDRRDRVHGYTF.

By frequency, this clonotype is medium-sized (0.01 to 0.1%). The chain employs TRBV6-1 and TRBJ2-1; TCRdb's D call of TRBD1 is untestable without DNA. The CDR3 runs 15 residues. Germline V gene sequence: CDR1 MNHNS, CDR2 SASEGT. This chain's CDR3 is CASSSKGWSGGEQFF.

This rearrangement joins TRBV13 to TRBJ1-6; checking the TCRdb D call of TRBD1 is not possible without DNA. The length of the CDR3 is 15 residues. CDR1 and CDR2 from the germline V gene are PRHDT and FYEKMQ (reference sequence). The CDR3 here is CASSRQDRDNSPLHF.

J is TRBJ1-1 and V is TRBV15. The germline V gene has CDR1 LNHNV and CDR2 YYDKDF (reference sequence). This CDR3 is built from 14 residues. This CDR3 reads CATSRDPENTEAFF.

By frequency, this clonotype is medium-sized. The chain joins TRBV27 to TRBJ2-6; the D call of TRBD1 rests on TCRdb alone, since no DNA is present to check it. Germline V gene lookup returns CDR1 MNHEY and CDR2 SMNVEV (reference sequence). The CDR3 contains 16 residues. CDR3 in amino acids: CASSFGRARGANVLTF.

Considering frequency, this clonotype is medium-sized (0.01 to 0.1%). The chain uses TRBV12-3 or TRBV12-4 and TRBJ2-7. CDR3 size: 15 residues. The CDR3 loop reads CASSQSSGGPYEQYF.

This clonotype is labeled medium-sized based on frequency. The chain links TRBV30 to TRBJ2-2; TCRdb proposes TRBD1, but this gene call is untestable without DNA. Germline V gene data show CDR1 as GTSNPN and CDR2 as SVGIG (reference sequence). The CDR3 consists of 15 residues. The chain's CDR3 is CAWSVQGEVTGELFF.

This clonotype counts as medium-sized by frequency. The chain carries TRBV12-3 or TRBV12-4 and TRBJ2-2. The length of the CDR3 is 16 residues. CDR3 amino acids: CASRPVGVSGTGELFF.

CDR3 protein: CASSDRQASTDTQYF. The rearrangement uses TRBV12-3 or TRBV12-4 and TRBJ2-3. The CDR3 runs 15 residues.

This clonotype shows up as medium-sized (0.01 to 0.1%) by frequency. The chain carries TRBV6-4 and TRBJ2-2; the D gene TCRdb calls, TRBD1, cannot be checked with no DNA. CDR1 is MRHNA, CDR2 SNTAGT, per germline. The CDR3 covers 17 residues. The CDR3 here is CASSDSNREANTGELFF.

By frequency, this clonotype registers medium-sized (0.01 to 0.1%). The chain recombines TRBV12-3 or TRBV12-4 with TRBJ2-1; TCRdb gives TRBD2 as the D gene, but with no DNA this cannot be confirmed. There are 15 residues in the CDR3. The CDR3 protein is CASSSGAPAVGEQFF.

This chain links TRBV12-3 or TRBV12-4 with TRBJ2-1; there is no DNA to check the TCRdb D call of TRBD1. CDR3 length equals 14 residues. CDR3 sequence: CASSDRAGSDEQFF.

CDR3 loop: CATSRAQGTTEAFF. The chain joins TRBV15 to TRBJ1-1; the D gene TCRdb calls, TRBD1, cannot be checked with no DNA. In germline, CDR1 is LNHNV, CDR2 YYDKDF (reference sequence). The CDR3 runs 14 residues. Using reference TRBV15 and TRBJ1-1 for the parts outside the CDR3, the full variable domain is DAMVIQNPRYQVTQFGKPVTLSCSQTLNHNVMYWYQQKSSQAPKLLFHYYDKDFNNEADTPDNFQSRRPNTSFCFLDIRSPGLGDTAMYLCATSRAQGTTEAFFGQGTRLTVV.

This chain connects TRBV6-1 to TRBJ1-5. The CDR3 runs 13 residues. Germline lookup yields CDR1 MNHNS and CDR2 SASEGT. The CDR3 spells CASSEGYNQPQHF.

This CDR3 is CASKKGFGIANYGYTF. This chain links TRBV6-5 with TRBJ1-2. CDR3 length: 16 residues. Germline values: CDR1 MNHEY, CDR2 SVGAGI.

V gene TRBV30 combines with J gene TRBJ1-2. This CDR3 contains 16 residues. Germline V gene sequence: CDR1 GTSNPN, CDR2 SVGIG (reference sequence). The CDR3 protein is CAWSVRGKDYNYGYTF.

This clonotype is labeled medium-sized based on frequency. This chain links TRBV15 with TRBJ2-5; TCRdb indicates TRBD1, and absent DNA this call remains unverified. The CDR3 is made up of 14 amino acids. Germline CDR1 is LNHNV and CDR2 is YYDKDF (reference sequence). The CDR3 loop is CATRARGGGETQYF.

V is TRBV20-1 and J is TRBJ1-2. This CDR3 has 13 amino acids. Germline V gene sequence: CDR1 DFQATT, CDR2 SNEGSKA (reference sequence). The CDR3 spells CSAPDDRALGYTF.